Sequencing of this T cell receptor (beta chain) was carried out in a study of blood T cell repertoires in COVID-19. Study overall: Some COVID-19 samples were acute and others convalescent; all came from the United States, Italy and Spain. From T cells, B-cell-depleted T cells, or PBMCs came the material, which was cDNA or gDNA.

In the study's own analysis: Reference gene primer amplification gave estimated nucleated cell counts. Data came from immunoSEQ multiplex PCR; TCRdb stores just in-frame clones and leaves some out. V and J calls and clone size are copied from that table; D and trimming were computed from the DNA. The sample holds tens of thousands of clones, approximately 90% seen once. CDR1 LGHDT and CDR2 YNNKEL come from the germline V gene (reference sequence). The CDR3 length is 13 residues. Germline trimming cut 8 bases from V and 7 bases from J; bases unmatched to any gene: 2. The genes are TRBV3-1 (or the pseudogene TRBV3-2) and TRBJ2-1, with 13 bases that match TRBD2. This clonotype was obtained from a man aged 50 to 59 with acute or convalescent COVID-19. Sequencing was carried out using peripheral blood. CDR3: CASGLAGVNEQFF. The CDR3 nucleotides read TGTGCCAGCGGACTAGCGGGGGTGAATGAGCAGTTCTTC.